Listed here are 25 T cell receptor beta chains from one sample, sequenced in a study of CD8+ T cells in alopecia areata. Sequencing templates came from extracted RNA that was reverse transcribed into cDNA. TCRdb's copy holds only in-frame clones and misses some; the assay was immunoSEQ multiplex PCR. This sample has about 190,000 clones, with 45% to 75% found just once. Specified treatment: oral pan-JAK inhibitor, 5-10 mg twice daily. The source material was CD4+ T cells sorted from blood, sampled at week 4, from a patient treated with tofacitinib. The receptors derive from a human donor with alopecia areata.

The chain links TRBV29-1 to TRBJ2-1, with D possibly being TRBD2 (5 bases). This CDR3 contains 13 residues. In germline, CDR1 is SQVTM, CDR2 ANQGSEA. V lost 3 bases to trimming and J lost 3 bases, with 9 bases between them. CDR3 sequence reads: CSVDSRVYNEQFF. In DNA, the CDR3 is TGCAGCGTTGACTCGCGGGTCTACAATGAGCAGTTCTTC.

This clone was found a few times. The gene calls are TRBV30 and TRBJ2-3, with a weak D call TRBD1 (6 bases). Trimming cost V 0 bases and J 2 bases, with 12 bases left between them. CDR3 length equals 15 residues. CDR1 and CDR2 from the germline V gene are GTSNPN and SVGIG (reference sequence). This CDR3 is CAWSVGRQATDTQYF. CDR3 DNA: TGTGCCTGGAGTGTAGGCCGACAGGCCACAGATACGCAGTATTTT.

A few counts support this clone. This chain links TRBV5-1 with TRBJ2-1; D ambiguous. Trimming left V 5 bases short and J 2 bases short, with 11 bases between. The CDR3 loop spans 14 amino acids. The germline CDR1 and CDR2 sequences are SGHRS and YFSETQ. The CDR3 protein is CASRPAGAYNEQFF. In nucleotides, the CDR3 is TGCGCCAGCAGGCCGGCCGGCGCCTACAATGAGCAGTTCTTC.

This clone was seen once. The V gene is TRBV30, the J gene TRBJ1-1, with D maybe TRBD1 (5 bases). With 4 bases removed from V and 0 bases from J, the gap between germline ends came to 9 bases. Germline V CDR1 and CDR2: GTSNPN, SVGIG (reference sequence). This CDR3 has 13 residues. The CDR3 sequence: CAWKVTVNTEAFF. CDR3 bases: TGTGCCTGGAAGGTGACAGTGAACACTGAAGCTTTCTTT. Filled out from reference TRBV30 and TRBJ1-1, the complete variable domain reads SQTIHQWPATLVQPVGSPLSLECTVEGTSNPNLYWYRQAAGRGLQLLFYSVGIGQISSEVPQNLSASRPQDRQFILSSKKLLLSDSGFYLCAWKVTVNTEAFFGQGTRLTVV.

The V and J genes are TRBV18 and TRBJ1-5; the D is unclear. With 4 bases removed from V and 5 bases from J, the gap between germline ends came to 12 bases. This CDR3 spans 14 amino acids. In germline, CDR1 is KGHSH, CDR2 LQKENI. CDR3 coding DNA: TGTGCCAGCTCACTGGGAACGGGCCATCAGCCCCAGCATTTT. Its protein product is CASSLGTGHQPQHF.

The rearrangement joins TRBV29-1 to TRBJ2-6, with 7 bases that match TRBD1. Germline assignment: CDR1 SQVTM and CDR2 ANQGSEA. The CDR3 is 17 amino acids. With V trimmed by 5 bases and J by 2 bases, 12 bases remained unmatched. CDR3 loop: CSVPETGFLAGANVLTF. The CDR3 DNA sequence: TGCAGCGTTCCCGAGACAGGGTTTCTCGCTGGGGCCAACGTCCTGACTTTC.

V is TRBV6-1 and J is TRBJ2-3; possibly TRBD2 for D (6 bases). CDR3 size: 13 residues. The V gene lost 6 bases and the J gene lost 6 bases, with 13 bases spanning the gap. Germline V gives CDR1 MNHNS, CDR2 SASEGT. The CDR3, as DNA: TGTGCCAGCAGGAAGCGGGTCCAGGATACGCAGTATTTT. Translating it yields CASRKRVQDTQYF.

In this sample, this clone turned up a few times. CDR3 DNA sequence: TGCGCCAGCAGCTTGGTAGCGAACACTGAAGCTTTCTTT. Amino acid sequence: CASSLVANTEAFF. The rearrangement links TRBV5-1 to TRBJ1-1; no definite D call. Trimming cost V 0 bases and J 1 base, with 4 bases left between them. The CDR3 is 13 amino acids. The V gene's germline CDR1 is SGHRS and CDR2 YFSETQ.

This chain connects TRBV6-6 to TRBJ2-7; D possibly matches TRBD1 or TRBD2 (5 bases each). The CDR3 has 14 amino acids. V shed 10 bases and J shed 5 bases, with 21 bases lying between them. The germline V gene encodes CDR1 MNHNY and CDR2 SVGAGI (reference sequence). CDR3 in amino acids: CAIAEEGAVDEQYF. The CDR3 DNA is TGTGCCATCGCGGAGGAAGGGGCGGTAGACGAGCAGTACTTC.

This clone has only a few counts. V and J are TRBV5-1 and TRBJ2-2, with D maybe TRBD2 (5 bases). Germline V lookup: CDR1 SGHRS, CDR2 YFSETQ. V lost 3 bases, J lost 5 bases, and 8 bases lay in between. The CDR3 is 13 residues long. The CDR3 region has the DNA TGCGCCAGCAGCTGGAGCGGAACCGGGGAGCTGTTTTTT. This codes for CASSWSGTGELFF. Combining the CDR3 with reference TRBV5-1 and TRBJ2-2 gives the whole variable domain KAGVTQTPRYLIKTRGQQVTLSCSPISGHRSVSWYQQTPGQGLQFLFEYFSETQRNKGNFPGRFSGRQFSNSRSEMNVSTLELGDSALYLCASSWSGTGELFFGEGSRLTVL.

This clone was recorded a few times. The V call is TRBV27, the J call TRBJ2-5; no clear D gene. V lost 1 base to trimming and J lost 5 bases, with 8 bases between them. CDR3 size: 13 residues. Germline CDR1 MNHEY, CDR2 SMNVEV (reference sequence). This chain's CDR3 is CASSLYGRETQYF. CDR3 DNA: TGTGCCAGCAGTTTATACGGCCGGGAGACCCAGTACTTC.

The J gene is TRBJ2-6, the V gene TRBV5-4; TRBD1 might be the D (8 bases). Germline V gene sequence: CDR1 SGHNT, CDR2 YYREEE (reference sequence). Trimming pared 5 bases from V and 3 bases from J, leaving 21 bases between. The CDR3 is 18 amino acids. For the CDR3, the DNA is TGTGCCAGCAGGGTCACAGGGGGGGCAGTTTATGGGGCCAACGTCCTGACTTTC. Encoded protein: CASRVTGGAVYGANVLTF.

The chain is built from TRBV30 and TRBJ1-5; D is unresolved. Germline V lookup: CDR1 GTSNPN, CDR2 SVGIG (reference sequence). The CDR3 is 11 amino acids. V lost 4 bases and J lost 6, with 7 bases in between. The CDR3 sequence: CAWKLGQPQHF. CDR3 in DNA: TGTGCCTGGAAACTCGGTCAGCCCCAGCATTTT.

The chain couples TRBV2 to TRBJ2-3; 11 bases fit TRBD2. The CDR3 loop spans 15 amino acids. Germline V gene lookup returns CDR1 SNHLY and CDR2 FYNNEI. V lost 2 bases, J lost 5 bases, and 3 bases stayed unmatched. The CDR3 bases are TGTGCCAGCAGTGAATTAGCGGGAGGGATAGATACGCAGTATTTT. Protein: CASSELAGGIDTQYF.

The chain combines TRBV5-1 with TRBJ2-5; TRBD1 might be the D (6 bases). Germline CDR1 SGHRS, CDR2 YFSETQ. V was shortened by 3 bases and J by 5 bases, with 23 bases between the two germline ends. The CDR3 runs to 17 residues. In nucleotides, the CDR3 is TGCGCCAGCAGCTGGGGGCCGGCAGCGGCTCTGGTGGAGACCCAGTACTTC. Amino acids: CASSWGPAAALVETQYF.

The V gene is TRBV28, the J gene TRBJ1-5, with no clear D. V was pared by 6 bases and J by 2 bases, with 14 bases between. The CDR3 is made up of 15 amino acids. From germline, CDR1 is MDHEN and CDR2 SYDVKM. This chain's CDR3 is CASSQHLWGNQPQHF. The CDR3 DNA follows: TGTGCCAGCAGCCAGCACCTCTGGGGCAATCAGCCCCAGCATTTT.

As for this clone: This sample also contains other DNA sequences that code for the same CDR3. This sequence joins TRBV30 and TRBJ2-3; the D is unclear. V lost 0 bases and J 0 bases, leaving 1 base between the germline ends. Germline CDR1 GTSNPN, CDR2 SVGIG (reference sequence). CDR3 length: 12 amino acids. The CDR3 sequence: CAWSVSTDTQYF. As DNA, the CDR3 is TGTGCCTGGAGTGTGAGCACAGATACGCAGTATTTT.

Worth noting for this clone: Other DNA sequences in the same sample also yield this CDR3. The chain carries TRBV7-3 and TRBJ2-2; D may correspond to TRBD1 or TRBD2 (5 bases each). The CDR3 spans 16 residues. Trimming removed 1 base from V and 1 base from J, with 10 bases in between. CDR1 is SGHTA, CDR2 FQGTGA, per germline. The CDR3 region is CASSLRGTENTGELFF. The CDR3, as DNA: TGTGCCAGCAGCTTAAGGGGGACGGAGAACACCGGGGAGCTGTTTTTT. The full variable domain, its missing parts supplied by reference TRBV7-3 and TRBJ2-2, is GAGVSQTPSNKVTEKGKYVELRCDPISGHTALYWYRQSLGQGPEFLIYFQGTGAADDSGLPNDRFFAVRPEGSVSTLKIQRTERGDSAVYLCASSLRGTENTGELFFGEGSRLTVL.

J is TRBJ2-2 and V is TRBV19, with D perhaps matching TRBD1 (6 bases). CDR3 length: 14 amino acids. Germline assignment: CDR1 LNHDA and CDR2 SQIVND (reference sequence). V was clipped by 5 bases and J by 5 bases, with 12 bases between them. The CDR3 DNA reads as TGTGCCAGTAGTCAAGATCAGGGGACCGGGGAGCTGTTTTTT. Translation gives CASSQDQGTGELFF. The full variable domain, with the rest looked up from reference TRBV19 and TRBJ2-2, is DGGITQSPKYLFRKEGQNVTLSCEQNLNHDAMYWYRQDPGQGLRLIYYSQIVNDFQKGDIAEGYSVSREKKESFPLTVTSAQKNPTAFYLCASSQDQGTGELFFGEGSRLTVL.

This clone has just a few counts. The gene calls are TRBV29-1 and TRBJ1-1; no clear D gene. Trimming took off 4 bases at V and 0 bases at J, with 6 bases between the two ends. CDR1 is SQVTM and CDR2 is ANQGSEA in the germline V gene. The CDR3 covers 12 residues. The CDR3 protein is CSVVQLNTEAFF. The CDR3 region has the DNA TGCAGCGTTGTACAGCTGAACACTGAAGCTTTCTTT.

The chain joins TRBV4-1 to TRBJ2-2, with a tentative D call TRBD1 (6 bases). The ends were cut back, 4 bases at V and 6 bases at J, with 12 bases in the middle. The CDR3 has 14 residues. Germline-derived CDR1 and CDR2 are MGHRA and YSYEKL. The CDR3 region is CASSLEQGSGELFF. The CDR3 coding sequence is TGCGCCAGCAGCCTCGAACAGGGCTCCGGGGAGCTGTTTTTT.

The V call is TRBV30, the J call TRBJ1-4; D gene unclear. The germline CDR1 and CDR2 sequences are GTSNPN and SVGIG (reference sequence). The CDR3 is 13 amino acids. Trimming cost V 2 bases and J 5 bases, with 9 bases left between them. The CDR3 reads CAWSLNRNEKLFF. The CDR3 DNA is TGTGCCTGGAGTCTCAATCGGAATGAAAAACTGTTTTTT.

This clone was observed a few times. This chain joins TRBV29-1 and TRBJ2-3; 7 positions agree with TRBD1. CDR3 length: 16 residues. Germline assignment: CDR1 SQVTM and CDR2 ANQGSEA. The V segment lost 6 bases and the J segment 4 bases; nucleotides outside the gene matches: 16. The DNA of the CDR3 is TGCAGCGTCGCCCTACCGCCAAGGGGGCCGTCAGATACGCAGTATTTT. It translates to CSVALPPRGPSDTQYF.

The chain uses TRBV18 and TRBJ1-5; the D is unclear. Trimming removed 3 bases from V and 5 bases from J, with 8 bases in between. CDR1 and CDR2 from the germline V gene are KGHSH and LQKENI. The CDR3 covers 13 residues. CDR3 DNA: TGTGCCAGCTCACCTTATGAGGATCAGCCCCAGCATTTT. Translation gives CASSPYEDQPQHF.

The J gene is TRBJ1-4, the V gene TRBV30; D is possibly TRBD1 (6 bases). CDR3 length equals 13 residues. CDR1 is GTSNPN, CDR2 SVGIG, per germline (reference sequence). V was trimmed by 6 bases and J by 8 bases, leaving 16 bases between them. The CDR3, as DNA: TGTGCCTGCCAACAGGGACGGAAGGAAAAACTGTTTTTT. Translating gives CACQQGRKEKLFF.